This T cell receptor beta chain stems from a study of blood T cell repertoires in COVID-19. Across the whole study: Collection of acute and convalescent COVID-19 samples took place in the United States, Italy and Spain. Sample material is recorded as cDNA or gDNA derived from T cells, B-cell-depleted T cells, or PBMCs.

In the original analysis: Estimation of nucleated cell counts was performed using reference gene primer amplification. The table came from immunoSEQ multiplex PCR; TCRdb's copy has only in-frame clones and leaves some out. That table furnishes V, J and clone size, whereas the DNA furnished D and trimming. The sample contains 250,000 or so clones, roughly 84% of which appear only once. The germline gives CDR1 MDHEN, CDR2 SYDVKM. V was pared by 6 bases and J by 2 bases, with 3 bases of the junction left unmatched. The CDR3 consists of 15 residues. The sequence was collected from a middle-aged woman who had recovered from COVID-19. The sample taken for sequencing was peripheral blood. The V and J genes are TRBV28 and TRBJ2-3; TRBD2 matches at 12 bases. The CDR3 DNA reads as TGTGCCAGCAGCCTAGCGGGGGGGATCACAGATACGCAGTATTTT. Residues: CASSLAGGITDTQYF.